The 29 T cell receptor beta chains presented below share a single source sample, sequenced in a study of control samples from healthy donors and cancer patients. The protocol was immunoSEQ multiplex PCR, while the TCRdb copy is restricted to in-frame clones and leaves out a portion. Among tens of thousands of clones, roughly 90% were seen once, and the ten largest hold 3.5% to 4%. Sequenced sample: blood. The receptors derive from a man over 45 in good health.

CDR3 residues: CASRMPGGKSYEQYF. The CDR3 DNA sequence: TGTGCCAGCAGGATGCCAGGGGGTAAGTCCTACGAGCAGTACTTC. V and J are TRBV28 and TRBJ2-7, with 7 bases matching TRBD1. J was trimmed by 1 base and V by 6 bases; bases with no gene match: 9. This CDR3 contains 15 residues. The germline CDR1 and CDR2 sequences are MDHEN and SYDVKM.

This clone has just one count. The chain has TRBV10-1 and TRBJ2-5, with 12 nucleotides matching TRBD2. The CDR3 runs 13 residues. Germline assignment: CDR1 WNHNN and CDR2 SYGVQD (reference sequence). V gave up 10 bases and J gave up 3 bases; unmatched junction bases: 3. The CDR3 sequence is CATRTSGEETQYF. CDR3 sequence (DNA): TGCGCCACCAGGACTAGCGGGGAAGAGACCCAGTACTTC.

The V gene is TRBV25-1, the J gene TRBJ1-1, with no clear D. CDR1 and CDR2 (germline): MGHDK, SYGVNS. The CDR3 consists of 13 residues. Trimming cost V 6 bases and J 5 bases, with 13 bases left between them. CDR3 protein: CASRGPSGTEAFF. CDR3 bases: TGTGCCAGCAGAGGTCCTAGCGGGACTGAAGCTTTCTTT. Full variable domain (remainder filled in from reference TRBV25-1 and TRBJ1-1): EADIYQTPRYLVIGTGKKITLECSQTMGHDKMYWYQQDPGMELHLIHYSYGVNSTEKGDLSSESTVSRIRTEHFPLTLESARPSHTSQYLCASRGPSGTEAFFGQGTRLTVV.

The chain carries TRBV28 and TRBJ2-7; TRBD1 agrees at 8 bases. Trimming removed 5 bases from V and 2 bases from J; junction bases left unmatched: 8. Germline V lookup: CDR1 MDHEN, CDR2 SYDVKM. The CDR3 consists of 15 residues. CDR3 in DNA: TGTGCCAGCAGTATATCGACAGGGGAGGCCTACGAGCAGTACTTC. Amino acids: CASSISTGEAYEQYF. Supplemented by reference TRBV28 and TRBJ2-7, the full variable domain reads DVKVTQSSRYLVKRTGEKVFLECVQDMDHENMFWYRQDPGLGLRLIYFSYDVKMKEKGDIPEGYSVSREKKERFSLILESASTNQTSMYLCASSISTGEAYEQYFGPGTRLTVT.

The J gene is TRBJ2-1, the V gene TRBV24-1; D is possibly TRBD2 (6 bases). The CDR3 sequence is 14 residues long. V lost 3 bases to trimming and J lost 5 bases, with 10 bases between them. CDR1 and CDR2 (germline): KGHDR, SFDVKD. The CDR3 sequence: CATSDPGLHNEQFF. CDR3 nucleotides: TGTGCCACCAGTGATCCGGGACTCCACAATGAGCAGTTCTTC.

The CDR3 is CSAGLYEQYF. The DNA of the CDR3 is TGCAGTGCTGGGCTCTACGAGCAGTACTTC. The gene calls are TRBV20-1 and TRBJ2-7; no clear D gene. Trimming removed 5 bases from V and 3 bases from J, with 5 bases in between. CDR1 and CDR2 (germline): DFQATT, SNEGSKA (reference sequence). CDR3 length: 10 residues.

The CDR3 here is CASSLWLAGVDQETQYF. CDR3 in DNA: TGTGCCAGCAGCTTGTGGCTAGCGGGAGTCGACCAAGAGACCCAGTACTTC. The chain combines TRBV5-6 with TRBJ2-5, with 10 bases matching TRBD2. This CDR3 has 17 amino acids. V dropped 1 base and J dropped 0; count of bases not matched to a gene: 6. The germline CDR1 and CDR2 sequences are SGHDT and YYEEEE.

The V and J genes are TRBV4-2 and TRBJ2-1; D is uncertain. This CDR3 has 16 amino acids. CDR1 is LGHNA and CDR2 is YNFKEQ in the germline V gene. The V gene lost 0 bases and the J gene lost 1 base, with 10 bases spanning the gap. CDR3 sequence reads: CASSQEVVASYNEQFF. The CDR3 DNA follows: TGTGCCAGCAGCCAAGAGGTGGTAGCTTCCTACAATGAGCAGTTCTTC.

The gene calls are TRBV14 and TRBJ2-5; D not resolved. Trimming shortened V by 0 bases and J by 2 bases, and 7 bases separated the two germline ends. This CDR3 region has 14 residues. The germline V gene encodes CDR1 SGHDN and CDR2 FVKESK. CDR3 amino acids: CASSQEYKQETQYF. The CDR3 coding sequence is TGTGCCAGCAGCCAAGAATACAAACAAGAGACCCAGTACTTC.

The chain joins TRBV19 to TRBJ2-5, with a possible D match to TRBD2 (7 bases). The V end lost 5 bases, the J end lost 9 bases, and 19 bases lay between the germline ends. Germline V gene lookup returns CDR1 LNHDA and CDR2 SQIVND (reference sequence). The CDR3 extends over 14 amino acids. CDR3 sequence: CASSPGTTRGAQYF. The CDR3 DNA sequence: TGTGCCAGTAGTCCAGGGACAACCCGGGGGGCCCAGTACTTC.

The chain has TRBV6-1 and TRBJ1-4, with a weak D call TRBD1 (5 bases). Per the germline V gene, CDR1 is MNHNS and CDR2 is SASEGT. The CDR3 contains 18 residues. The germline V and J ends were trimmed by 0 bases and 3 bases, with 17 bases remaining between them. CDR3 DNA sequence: TGTGCCAGCAGTGAAGCGCGGAGCCAGGGTGGCGCTAATGAAAAACTGTTTTTT. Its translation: CASSEARSQGGANEKLFF.

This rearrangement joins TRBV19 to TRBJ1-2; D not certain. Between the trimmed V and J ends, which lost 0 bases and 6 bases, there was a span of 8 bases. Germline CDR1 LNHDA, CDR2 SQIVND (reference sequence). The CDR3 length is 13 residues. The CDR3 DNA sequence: TGTGCCAGTAGTATAGAATTGGTCGATGGCTACACCTTC. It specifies CASSIELVDGYTF.

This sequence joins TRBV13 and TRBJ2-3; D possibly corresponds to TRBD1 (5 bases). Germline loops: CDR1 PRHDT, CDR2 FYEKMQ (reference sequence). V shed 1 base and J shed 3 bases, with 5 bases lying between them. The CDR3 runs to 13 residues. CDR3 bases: TGTGCCAGCAGCTTAGAGGGGACAGATACGCAGTATTTT. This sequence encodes CASSLEGTDTQYF.

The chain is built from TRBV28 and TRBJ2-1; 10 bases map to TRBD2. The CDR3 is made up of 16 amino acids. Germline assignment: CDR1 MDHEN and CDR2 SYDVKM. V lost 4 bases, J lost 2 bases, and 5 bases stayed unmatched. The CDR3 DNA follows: TGTGCCAGCAGTTACGCCACTAGCGGGACCTACAATGAGCAGTTCTTC. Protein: CASSYATSGTYNEQFF. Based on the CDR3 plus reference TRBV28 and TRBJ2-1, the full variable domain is DVKVTQSSRYLVKRTGEKVFLECVQDMDHENMFWYRQDPGLGLRLIYFSYDVKMKEKGDIPEGYSVSREKKERFSLILESASTNQTSMYLCASSYATSGTYNEQFFGPGTRLTVL.

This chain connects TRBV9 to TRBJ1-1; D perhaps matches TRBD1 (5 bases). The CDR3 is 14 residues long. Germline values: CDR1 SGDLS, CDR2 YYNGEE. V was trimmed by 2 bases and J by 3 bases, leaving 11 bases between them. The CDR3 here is CASSVTVGHTEAFF. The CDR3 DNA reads TGTGCCAGCAGCGTGACAGTGGGGCACACTGAAGCTTTCTTT.

The CDR3 DNA is TGTGCCTGCACGACAGGGCACAATCAGCCCCAGCATTTT. Encoded protein: CACTTGHNQPQHF. This rearrangement joins TRBV30 to TRBJ1-5; 7 nucleotides agree with TRBD1. V shed 6 bases and J 3 bases; nucleotides not matched to a gene: 5. This CDR3 spans 13 amino acids. Germline-derived CDR1 and CDR2 are GTSNPN and SVGIG (reference sequence).

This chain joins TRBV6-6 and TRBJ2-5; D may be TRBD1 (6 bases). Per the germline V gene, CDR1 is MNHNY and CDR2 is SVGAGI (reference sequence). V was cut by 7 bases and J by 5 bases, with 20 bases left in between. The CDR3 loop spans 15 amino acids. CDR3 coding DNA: TGTGCCAGCAACATGGACAGTAACTTAGTCGAGACCCAGTACTTC. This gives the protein CASNMDSNLVETQYF.

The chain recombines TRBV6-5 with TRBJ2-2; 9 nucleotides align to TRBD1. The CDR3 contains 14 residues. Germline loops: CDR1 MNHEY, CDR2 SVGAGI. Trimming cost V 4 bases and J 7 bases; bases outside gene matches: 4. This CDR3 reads CASSSQGAGGELFF. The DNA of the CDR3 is TGTGCCAGCAGTTCACAGGGGGCGGGCGGGGAGCTGTTTTTT.

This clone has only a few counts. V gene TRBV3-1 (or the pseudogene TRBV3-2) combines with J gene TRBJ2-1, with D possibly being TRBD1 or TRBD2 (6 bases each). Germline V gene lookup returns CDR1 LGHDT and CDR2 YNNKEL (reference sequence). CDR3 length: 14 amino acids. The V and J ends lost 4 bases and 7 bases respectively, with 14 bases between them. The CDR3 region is CASSPRGPENEQFF. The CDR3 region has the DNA TGTGCCAGCAGCCCCCGGGGGCCTGAGAATGAGCAGTTCTTC.

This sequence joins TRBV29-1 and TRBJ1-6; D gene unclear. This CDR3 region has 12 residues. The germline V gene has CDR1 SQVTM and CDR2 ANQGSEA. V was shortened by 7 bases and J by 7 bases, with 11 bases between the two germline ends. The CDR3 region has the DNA TGCAGCGCAACCTTCCCGAATTCACCCCTCCACTTT. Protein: CSATFPNSPLHF. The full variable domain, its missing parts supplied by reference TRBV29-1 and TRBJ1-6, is SAVISQKPSRDICQRGTSLTIQCQVDSQVTMMFWYRQQPGQSLTLIATANQGSEATYESGFVIDKFPISRPNLTFSTLTVSNMSPEDSSIYLCSATFPNSPLHFGNGTRLTVT.

CDR3 bases: TGTGCCAGCGGATGGACTAGCGGGACCGAGCAGTACTTC. Protein product: CASGWTSGTEQYF. The rearrangement joins TRBV6-5 to TRBJ2-7, with 12 bases identical to TRBD2. Trimming took 8 bases from V and 6 from J; bases not matched to a gene: 5. The CDR3 spans 13 residues. Looked up from germline, CDR1 is MNHEY and CDR2 is SVGAGI.

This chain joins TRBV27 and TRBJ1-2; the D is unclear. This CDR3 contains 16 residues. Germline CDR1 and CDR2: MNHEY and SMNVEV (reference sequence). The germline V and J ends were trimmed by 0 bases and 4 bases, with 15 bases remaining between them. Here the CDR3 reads CASSLSWPGFGYGYTF. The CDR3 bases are TGTGCCAGCAGTTTATCGTGGCCGGGTTTTGGCTATGGCTACACCTTC.

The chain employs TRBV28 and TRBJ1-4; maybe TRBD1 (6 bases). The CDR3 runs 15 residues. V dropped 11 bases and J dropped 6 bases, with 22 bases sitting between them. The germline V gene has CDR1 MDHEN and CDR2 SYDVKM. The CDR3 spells CACSDRFRGDEKLFF. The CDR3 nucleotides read TGTGCCTGCTCTGACAGGTTTCGCGGGGATGAAAAACTGTTTTTT.

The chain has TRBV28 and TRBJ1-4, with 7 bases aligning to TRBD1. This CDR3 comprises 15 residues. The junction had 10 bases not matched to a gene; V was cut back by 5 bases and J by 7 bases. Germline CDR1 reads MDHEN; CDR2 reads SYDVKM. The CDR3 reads CASSPGQEGAEKLFF. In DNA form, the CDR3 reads TGTGCCAGCAGTCCAGGACAGGAGGGGGCTGAAAAACTGTTTTTT.

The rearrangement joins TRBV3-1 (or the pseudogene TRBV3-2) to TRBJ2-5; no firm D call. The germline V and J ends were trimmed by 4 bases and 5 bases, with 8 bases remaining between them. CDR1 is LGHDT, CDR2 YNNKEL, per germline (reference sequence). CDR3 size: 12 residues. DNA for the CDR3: TGTGCCAGCAGCCGATCATGGGAGACCCAGTACTTC. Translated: CASSRSWETQYF.

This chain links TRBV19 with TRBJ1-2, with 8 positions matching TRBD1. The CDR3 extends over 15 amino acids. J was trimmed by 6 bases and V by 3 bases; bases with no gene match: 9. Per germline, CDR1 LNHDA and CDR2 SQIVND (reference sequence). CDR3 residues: CASSMRPDRAHGYTF. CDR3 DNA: TGTGCCAGTAGTATGAGACCGGACAGGGCCCATGGCTACACCTTC.

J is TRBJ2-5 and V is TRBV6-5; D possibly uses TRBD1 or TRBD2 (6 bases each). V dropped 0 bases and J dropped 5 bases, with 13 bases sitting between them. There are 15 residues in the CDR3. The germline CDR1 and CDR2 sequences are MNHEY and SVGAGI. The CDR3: CASSYSVGGRETQYF. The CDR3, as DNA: TGTGCCAGCAGTTACTCGGTAGGGGGGCGTGAGACCCAGTACTTC.

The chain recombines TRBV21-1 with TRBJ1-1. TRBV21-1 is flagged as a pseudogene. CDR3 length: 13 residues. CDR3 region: CASSSGPLGEAFF. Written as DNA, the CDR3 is TGTGCCAGCAGCAGCGGACCTCTAGGGGAAGCTTTCTTT.

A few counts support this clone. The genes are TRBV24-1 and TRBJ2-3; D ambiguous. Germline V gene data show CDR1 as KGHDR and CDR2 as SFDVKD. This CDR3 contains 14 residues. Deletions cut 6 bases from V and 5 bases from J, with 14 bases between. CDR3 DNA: TGTGCCACCAGTAGGATGGGGTCAGGAGATACGCAGTATTTT. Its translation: CATSRMGSGDTQYF.